The text below deals with one TCR beta chain. This clonotype was counted many times. Its binding antigen is unknown. No per-base quality is available; no much larger clone lies one base away. The TCR beta CDR3 regions were amplified from RNA transcripts. The first round of RT-PCR for the TCR CDR3 was performed with the HTBI primer set and the Qiagen OneStep RT-PCR kit. Libraries were constructed in a second round of multiplex PCR, after which size selection and purification were carried out. The libraries were sequenced on an Illumina HiSeq2000 using paired-end 100 bp reads. In the source study's methods: SOAPnuke was used to process the raw data, removing reads that contained adapters or uncalled bases, had a mean Phred below 15, or lacked an exact match to the constant primer or identifier. COPE v1.2.5 was used to merge high-quality paired reads, and clonotypes were defined as unique nucleotide sequences. MiTCR v1.1 was used to align the clonotypes against IMGT TRBV, TRBD and TRBJ reference segments. The analysis was restricted to V-J combinations with a frequency above 0.0001, which together covered 99% to 99.2% of the repertoires. The TCS score was defined as the ratio of F50 (clonal expansion) to E x V (chaos), calculated using BLOSUM62-based TCRdist between CDR3 peptides within each V-J. Welch's t-statistics and random forest reduced 500 to 650 V-J features to about 13, which were used in a naive Bayes classifier (R e1071). TCRdb ran its own pipeline on the public reads, namely fastp trimming at Q25 and MiXCR clone calling, and kept in-frame beta chains. Records with the same CDR3 protein are collapsed into one entry carrying the most frequent genes and DNA. What appears here as the V and J calls and clone size reflects TCRdb's work, not the paper's. This sample holds 350,000 to 400,000 distinct CDR3 sequences; roughly 13% were observed only once. The leading ten clones occupy 9.5% to 11% of the sample.

The data originate from a study of T cells in Graves' hyperthyroidism and ophthalmopathy (dated by TCRdb to 2018 to 2020). Context from the whole study: Peripheral blood samples were taken at the time of initial diagnosis, prior to any treatment. The 95 to 100 discovery patients were randomly split 7:3 into training and test sets. To identify distinguishing TCR V-J signatures, a discovery cohort of about 95 patients was used, comprising some 43 with Graves' ophthalmopathy and roughly 60 with stable Graves' hyperthyroidism. Thyroid tissue and blood T-cell repertoires from about six Graves' hyperthyroidism patients were also compared in the study. Once sampling was done, hyperthyroidism patients were given methimazole at a starting dose of 30 mg daily, whereas ophthalmopathy patients were given high-dose intravenous methylprednisolone. TCR Vbeta CDR3 sequencing of 135 peripheral blood samples (over 40 ophthalmopathy, 75 hyperthyroidism and around 17 progressor patients) is reported in the paper. Prospective prediction of ophthalmopathy was tested in an independent validation cohort of under 20 hyperthyroidism patients and 15 to 17 patients who later progressed to ophthalmopathy. The full study reports these points: Sample size was not statistically predetermined, and blinding of investigators to group allocation was not performed. Most expanded thyroid clonotypes (frequency above 0.001) were also detected in blood, a finding suggesting that blood repertoires may reflect thyroid immune responses. In validation, the model predicted progression to ophthalmopathy with about 71% sensitivity and 72% to 85% specificity, a median of 6.5 months before onset. Ophthalmopathy was separated from stable hyperthyroidism by a 13 V-J signature model, with roughly 88% sensitivity and approximately 81% specificity obtained in cross-validation and 80%/75% obtained in testing.

Stable Graves' hyperthyroidism was defined as no progression to ophthalmopathy during 18 months of follow-up. Hyperthyroidism patients were newly diagnosed, with disease duration under 2 months, and aged 18 to 65 years. Any patient with an uncontrolled infection, another autoimmune disease, pregnancy or lactation was excluded. Clinical symptoms, serum thyroxine and TRAb, thyroid ultrasound, and orbital computed tomography formed the basis for the diagnoses. PBMCs were isolated from approximately 10 ml of fresh peripheral blood by Ficoll-Paque density gradient centrifugation. Total RNA was extracted using Trizol reagent, and RNA quality was assessed on an Agilent 2100 Bioanalyzer. The CDR3 goes from the cysteine to the phenylalanine over 18 residues. Only the CDR3 DNA stays, 54 bases, in frame from base 1. CDR1 and CDR2 were assigned from the germline V gene as MNHEY and SVGAGI. Trimming takes 5 bases off V and 0 bases off J; junction bases not matched to a gene: 8.

The clonotype originates from a woman aged 55-75 years with Graves' hyperthyroidism. The rearrangement combines TRBV6-5 with TRBJ1-5; the junction holds 12 bases that match TRBD1. Input material: blood. The CDR3 reads as follows: CASSPGTGGWGSNQPQHF. The nucleotide sequence is TGTGCCAGCAGTCCTGGGACAGGGGGCTGGGGTAGCAATCAGCCCCAGCATTTT.